This T cell receptor (beta chain) was identified in a study of human T cells and chemical hapten exposure. Study as a whole: Among samples, TCR yields varied mainly because of small differences in pooled library volume.

Overall study results and limits: High-frequency TCRs, those above 1 in 1000, stayed the same after DPC sensitization.

This clonotype was counted ten times or more. Its antigen is as yet unknown. Individual cDNA molecules in this library carried unique molecular identifiers. Per the authors' pipeline: With a range of roughly 23,224 to 690,600, the median per sample was around 97,000 TCRs. TCRdb reprocessed the RACE reads with MiXCR, giving one entry per CDR3 protein. The authors' filters were not applied to this entry. The sample holds about 77,000 distinct CDR3 sequences; around 9.4% are singletons and the top ten take 1.7%. This CDR3 spans 13 amino acids. Germline lookup yields CDR1 MNHEY and CDR2 SVGEGT. The ends were cut back, 2 bases at V and 10 bases at J, with 9 bases in the middle. Regarding time point: healthy volunteer bleed at 6 weeks. From whole blood left unfractionated, total RNA was extracted.

The sequenced sample consisted of whole blood. The TCR sequence derives from a female donor in good health. Some clones in this sample may be carry-over from other donors' samples. The chain joins TRBV6-2 or TRBV6-3 to TRBJ1-6, with D maybe TRBD1 (5 bases). CDR3 nucleotide sequence: TGTGCCAGCAGTTACCAGACAGACTCACCCCTCCACTTT. Translated: CASSYQTDSPLHF.